This T cell receptor beta chain derives from a study of blood T cell repertoires in COVID-19. Turning to the study itself: PBMCs, B-cell-depleted T cells, or T cells provided the cDNA or gDNA that made up the material.

In the source study's methods: Reference gene primers were amplified, and this amplification served to estimate nucleated cell counts. Data came from immunoSEQ multiplex PCR; TCRdb stores just in-frame clones and leaves some out. That table gives V, J and clone size, and the DNA gave D and trimming. Of roughly 390,000 clones in the sample, around 87% were seen once. The CDR3 has 12 residues. Trimming pared 3 bases from V and 6 bases from J, leaving 10 bases between. Germline CDR1 is SGHDT and CDR2 is YYEEEE. This TCR was recovered from a woman in her twenties or thirties with COVID-19, enrolled during active disease. Material: peripheral blood. J is TRBJ2-7 and V is TRBV5-6; possibly TRBD1 for D (6 bases). CDR3 DNA sequence: TGTGCCAGCAGCTGGATAGGGGGCGAGCAGTACTTC. As protein: CASSWIGGEQYF.